This T cell receptor beta chain is from a study of blood T cell repertoires in COVID-19. In the study overall: Samples representing acute and convalescent COVID-19 were sourced from the United States, Italy and Spain. PBMCs, B-cell-depleted T cells, or T cells provided the cDNA or gDNA that made up the material.

The CDR3 extends over 14 amino acids. Germline-derived CDR1 and CDR2 are SNHLY and FYNNEI. The junction had 5 bases not matched to a gene; V was cut back by 6 bases and J by 4 bases. In the original workflow: Estimated nucleated cell counts came from reference gene primer amplification. The assay was immunoSEQ multiplex PCR, and TCRdb's table has in-frame clones only and misses some. The V and J calls and the clone size are those of that table, but D and trimming were determined from the DNA. This repertoire shows approximately 90,000 clones, 65% to 85% found once; its top ten account for about 4.1%.

Sequences were obtained from peripheral blood. The receptor comes from a man in his fifties or sixties with acute or convalescent COVID-19. V is TRBV2 and J is TRBJ2-1; TRBD2 matches 8 bases. CDR3: CASRGASGYNEQFF. The CDR3 region has the DNA TGTGCCAGCAGGGGGGCTAGCGGGTACAATGAGCAGTTCTTC.